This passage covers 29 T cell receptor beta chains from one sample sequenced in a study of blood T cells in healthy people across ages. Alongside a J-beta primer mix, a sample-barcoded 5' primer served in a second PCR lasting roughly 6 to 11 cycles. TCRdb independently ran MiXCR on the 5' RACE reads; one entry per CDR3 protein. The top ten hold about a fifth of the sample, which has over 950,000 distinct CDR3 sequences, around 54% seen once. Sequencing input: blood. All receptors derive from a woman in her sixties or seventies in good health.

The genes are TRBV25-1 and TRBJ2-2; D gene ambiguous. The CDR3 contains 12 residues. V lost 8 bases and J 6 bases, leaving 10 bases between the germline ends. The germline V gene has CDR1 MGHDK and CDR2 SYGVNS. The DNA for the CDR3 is TGTGCCAGCCGGAAAGGCTCCGGGGAGCTGTTTTTT. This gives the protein CASRKGSGELFF.

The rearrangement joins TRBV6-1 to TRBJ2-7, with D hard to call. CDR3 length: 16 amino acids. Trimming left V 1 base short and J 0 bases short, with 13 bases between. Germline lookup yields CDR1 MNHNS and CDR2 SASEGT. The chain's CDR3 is CASSEVVQRSSYEQYF. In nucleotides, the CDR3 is TGTGCCAGCAGTGAAGTCGTGCAGAGGAGCTCCTACGAGCAGTACTTC.

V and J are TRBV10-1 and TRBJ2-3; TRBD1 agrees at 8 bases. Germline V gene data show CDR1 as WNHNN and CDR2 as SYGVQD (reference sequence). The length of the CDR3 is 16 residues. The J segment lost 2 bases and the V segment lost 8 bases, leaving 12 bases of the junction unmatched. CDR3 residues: CASARSGTGVTDTQYF. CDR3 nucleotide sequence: TGCGCCAGCGCCAGATCCGGGACAGGAGTCACAGATACGCAGTATTTT.

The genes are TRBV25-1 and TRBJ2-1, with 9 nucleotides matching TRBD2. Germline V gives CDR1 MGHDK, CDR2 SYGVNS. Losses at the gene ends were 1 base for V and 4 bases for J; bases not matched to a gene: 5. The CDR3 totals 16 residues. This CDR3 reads CASSESLAGSYNEQFF. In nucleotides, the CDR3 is TGTGCCAGCAGTGAATCCCTAGCGGGGTCTTACAATGAGCAGTTCTTC.

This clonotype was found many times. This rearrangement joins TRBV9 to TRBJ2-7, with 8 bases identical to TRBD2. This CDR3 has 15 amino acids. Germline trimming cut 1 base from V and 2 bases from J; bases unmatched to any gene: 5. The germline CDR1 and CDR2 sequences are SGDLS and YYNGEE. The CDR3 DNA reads TGTGCCAGCAGCGTATTAGCGGGACCCACCTACGAGCAGTACTTC. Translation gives CASSVLAGPTYEQYF.

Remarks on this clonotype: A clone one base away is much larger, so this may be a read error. The CDR3: CSARDGGGSSYEQFF. DNA of the CDR3: TGCAGTGCTAGAGATGGGGGTGGGAGCTCCTACGAGCAGTTCTTC. The chain joins TRBV20-1 to TRBJ2-1; D possibly matches TRBD1 or TRBD2 (5 bases each). The CDR3 runs to 15 residues. Germline V gene data show CDR1 as DFQATT and CDR2 as SNEGSKA (reference sequence). Trimming pared 0 bases from V and 10 bases from J, leaving 19 bases between.

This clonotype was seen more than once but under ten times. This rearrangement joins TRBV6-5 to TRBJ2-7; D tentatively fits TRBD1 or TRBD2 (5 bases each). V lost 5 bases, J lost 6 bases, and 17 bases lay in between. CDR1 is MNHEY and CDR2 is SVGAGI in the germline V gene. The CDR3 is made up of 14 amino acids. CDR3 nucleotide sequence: TGTGCCAGCAGTCCACCGGGACGGCTTCCCGAGCAGTACTTC. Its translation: CASSPPGRLPEQYF.

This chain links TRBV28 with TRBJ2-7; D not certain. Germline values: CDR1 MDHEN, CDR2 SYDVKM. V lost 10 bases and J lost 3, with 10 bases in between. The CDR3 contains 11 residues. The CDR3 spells CATRALYEQYF. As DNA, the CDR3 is TGTGCCACCCGGGCCCTCTACGAGCAGTACTTC.

The DNA for the CDR3 is TGTGCCAGCAGTAAAATGGCAGCGGGAGGCCGGAAGACCCAGTACTTC. Encoded protein: CASSKMAAGGRKTQYF. The chain recombines TRBV12-3 or TRBV12-4 with TRBJ2-5; 9 bases fit TRBD2. The CDR3 is 16 residues long. J was trimmed by 6 bases and V by 5 bases; bases with no gene match: 13.

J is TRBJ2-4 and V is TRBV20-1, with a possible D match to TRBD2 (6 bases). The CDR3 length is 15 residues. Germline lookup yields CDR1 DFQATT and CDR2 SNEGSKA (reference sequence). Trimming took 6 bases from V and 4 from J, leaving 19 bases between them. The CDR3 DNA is TGCAGTGCAAATCCGGGAGCGGATCTTAAAAACATTCAGTACTTC. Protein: CSANPGADLKNIQYF.

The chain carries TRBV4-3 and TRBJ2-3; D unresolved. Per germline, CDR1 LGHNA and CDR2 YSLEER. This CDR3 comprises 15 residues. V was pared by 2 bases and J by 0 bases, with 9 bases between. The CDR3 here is CASSQRYGSTDTQYF. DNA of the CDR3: TGCGCCAGCAGCCAAAGATACGGGAGCACAGATACGCAGTATTTT.

The CDR3 is CASSPILGDNEKLFF. DNA for the CDR3: TGCGCCAGCAGCCCAATCTTAGGGGATAATGAAAAACTGTTTTTT. The chain uses TRBV5-1 and TRBJ1-4; TRBD1 might be the D (5 bases). Germline CDR1 is SGHRS and CDR2 is YFSETQ. The CDR3 is 15 amino acids. V lost 4 bases to trimming and J lost 4 bases, with 14 bases between them.

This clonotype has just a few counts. The CDR3 is CASSQEWTTQYF. The CDR3 bases are TGCGCCAGCAGCCAAGAGTGGACTACGCAGTATTTT. This chain uses TRBV4-3 with TRBJ2-3, with unresolved D. The germline CDR1 and CDR2 sequences are LGHNA and YSLEER. V was trimmed by 0 bases and J by 8 bases, leaving 6 bases between them. The CDR3 sequence is 12 residues long.

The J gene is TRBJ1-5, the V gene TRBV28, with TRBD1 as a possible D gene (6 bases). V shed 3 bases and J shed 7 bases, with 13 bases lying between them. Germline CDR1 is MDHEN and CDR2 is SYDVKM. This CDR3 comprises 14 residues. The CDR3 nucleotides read TGTGCCAGCAGTTTCCGGCAGGGGTGGCAGCCCCAGCATTTT. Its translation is CASSFRQGWQPQHF. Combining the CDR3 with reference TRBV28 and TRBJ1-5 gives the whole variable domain DVKVTQSSRYLVKRTGEKVFLECVQDMDHENMFWYRQDPGLGLRLIYFSYDVKMKEKGDIPEGYSVSREKKERFSLILESASTNQTSMYLCASSFRQGWQPQHFGDGTRLSIL.

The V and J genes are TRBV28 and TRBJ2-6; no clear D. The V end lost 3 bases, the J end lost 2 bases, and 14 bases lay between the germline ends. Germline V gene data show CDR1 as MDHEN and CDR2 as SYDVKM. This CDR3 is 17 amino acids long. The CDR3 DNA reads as TGTGCCAGCAGTTTGACTTCGACACTCCCTGGGGCCAACGTCCTGACTTTC. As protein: CASSLTSTLPGANVLTF.

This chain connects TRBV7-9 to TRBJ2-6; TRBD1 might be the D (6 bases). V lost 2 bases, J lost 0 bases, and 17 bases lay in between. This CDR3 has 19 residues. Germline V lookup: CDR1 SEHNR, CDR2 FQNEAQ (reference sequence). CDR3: CASSLSLLDRNSGANVLTF. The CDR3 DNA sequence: TGTGCCAGCAGCTTATCCTTGCTGGACAGAAACTCTGGGGCCAACGTCCTGACTTTC.

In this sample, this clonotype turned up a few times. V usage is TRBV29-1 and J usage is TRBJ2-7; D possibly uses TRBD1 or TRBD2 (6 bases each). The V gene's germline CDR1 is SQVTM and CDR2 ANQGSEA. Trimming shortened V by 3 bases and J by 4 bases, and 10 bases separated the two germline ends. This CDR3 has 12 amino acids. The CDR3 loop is CSVDQGGYEQYF. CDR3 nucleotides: TGCAGCGTTGATCAAGGGGGGTACGAGCAGTACTTC.

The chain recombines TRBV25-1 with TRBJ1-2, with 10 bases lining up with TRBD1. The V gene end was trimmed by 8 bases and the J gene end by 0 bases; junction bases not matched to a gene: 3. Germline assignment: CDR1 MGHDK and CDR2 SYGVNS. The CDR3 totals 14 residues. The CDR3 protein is CASEGQGANYGYTF. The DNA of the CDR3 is TGTGCCAGCGAAGGACAGGGGGCTAACTATGGCTACACCTTC.

The CDR3 region has the DNA TGCAGTGGATCTAAATCGGAAAAGAATGGCTACACCTTC. It encodes CSGSKSEKNGYTF. This chain uses TRBV20-1 with TRBJ1-2; no clear D gene. The CDR3 contains 13 residues. Per germline, CDR1 DFQATT and CDR2 SNEGSKA (reference sequence). V lost 7 bases and J 6 bases, leaving 18 bases between the germline ends.

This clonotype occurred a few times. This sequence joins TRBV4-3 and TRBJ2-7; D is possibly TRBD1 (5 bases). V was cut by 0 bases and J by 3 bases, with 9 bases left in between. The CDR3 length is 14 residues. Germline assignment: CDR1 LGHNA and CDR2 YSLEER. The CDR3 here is CASSQDWQGYEQYF. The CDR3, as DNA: TGCGCCAGCAGCCAAGATTGGCAGGGCTACGAGCAGTACTTC.

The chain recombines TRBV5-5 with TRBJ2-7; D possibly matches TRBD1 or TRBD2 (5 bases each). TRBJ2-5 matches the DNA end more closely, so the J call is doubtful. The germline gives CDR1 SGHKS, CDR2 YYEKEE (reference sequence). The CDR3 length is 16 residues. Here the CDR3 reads CASEKQGEAGLGTQYF. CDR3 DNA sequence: TGTGCCAGCGAAAAGCAGGGAGAGGCGGGTTTGGGGACCCAGTACTTC.

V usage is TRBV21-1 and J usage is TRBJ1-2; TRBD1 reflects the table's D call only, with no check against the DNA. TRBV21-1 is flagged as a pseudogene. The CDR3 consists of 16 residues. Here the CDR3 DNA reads TGTGCCAGCAGCCTCGGGACAGGGGAAAGGTACTATGGCTACACCTTC. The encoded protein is CASSLGTGERYYGYTF.

The CDR3 coding sequence is TGTGCCAGCAGTTTAAGGACAAGATATGGCTACACCTTC. It specifies CASSLRTRYGYTF. The chain employs TRBV12-3 or TRBV12-4 and TRBJ1-2, with a weak D call TRBD1 (5 bases). With 2 bases removed from V and 5 bases from J, the gap between germline ends came to 9 bases. The CDR3 runs to 13 residues.

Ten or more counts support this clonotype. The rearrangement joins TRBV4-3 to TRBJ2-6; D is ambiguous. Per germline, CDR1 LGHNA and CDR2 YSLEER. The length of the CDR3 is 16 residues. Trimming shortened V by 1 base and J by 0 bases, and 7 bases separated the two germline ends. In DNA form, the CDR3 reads TGCGCCAGCAGCCAAGTTTCAGGCTCTGGGGCCAACGTCCTGACTTTC. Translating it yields CASSQVSGSGANVLTF.

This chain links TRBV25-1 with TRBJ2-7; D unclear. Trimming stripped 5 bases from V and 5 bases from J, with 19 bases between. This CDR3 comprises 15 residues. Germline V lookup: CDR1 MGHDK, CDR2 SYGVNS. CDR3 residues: CASSTLNGQAHEQYF. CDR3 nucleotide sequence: TGTGCCAGCAGTACCTTAAATGGCCAGGCCCACGAGCAGTACTTC.

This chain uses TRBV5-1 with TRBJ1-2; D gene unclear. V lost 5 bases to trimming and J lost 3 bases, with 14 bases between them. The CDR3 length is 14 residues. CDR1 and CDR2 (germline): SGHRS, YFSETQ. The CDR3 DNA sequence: TGCGCCAGCAGTTTGACATCCTGGGACTATGGCTACACCTTC. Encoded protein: CASSLTSWDYGYTF.

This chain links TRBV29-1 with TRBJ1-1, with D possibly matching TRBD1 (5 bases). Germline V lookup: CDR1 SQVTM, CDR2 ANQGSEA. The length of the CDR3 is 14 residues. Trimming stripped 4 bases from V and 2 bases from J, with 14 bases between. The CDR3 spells CSVGASGANTEAFF. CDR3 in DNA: TGCAGCGTTGGGGCCTCCGGGGCAAACACTGAAGCTTTCTTT.

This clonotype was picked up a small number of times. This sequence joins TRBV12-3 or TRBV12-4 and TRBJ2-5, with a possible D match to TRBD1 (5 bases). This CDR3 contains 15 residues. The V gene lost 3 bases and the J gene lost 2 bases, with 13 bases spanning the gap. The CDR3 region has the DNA TGTGCCAGCAGTTTTATTTTGACAGATCAAGAGACCCAGTACTTC. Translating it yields CASSFILTDQETQYF.

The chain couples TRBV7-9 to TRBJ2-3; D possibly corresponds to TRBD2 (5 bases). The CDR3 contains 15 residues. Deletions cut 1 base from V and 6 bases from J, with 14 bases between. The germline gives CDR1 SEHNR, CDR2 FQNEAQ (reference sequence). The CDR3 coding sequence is TGTGCCAGCAGCTTAGGGGGTAGCGCGGCGGATACGCAGTATTTT. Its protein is CASSLGGSAADTQYF. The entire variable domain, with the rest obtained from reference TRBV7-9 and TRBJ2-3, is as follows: DTGVSQNPRHKITKRGQNVTFRCDPISEHNRLYWYRQTLGQGPEFLTYFQNEAQLEKSRLLSDRFSAERPKGSFSTLEIQRTEQGDSAMYLCASSLGGSAADTQYFGPGTRLTVL.